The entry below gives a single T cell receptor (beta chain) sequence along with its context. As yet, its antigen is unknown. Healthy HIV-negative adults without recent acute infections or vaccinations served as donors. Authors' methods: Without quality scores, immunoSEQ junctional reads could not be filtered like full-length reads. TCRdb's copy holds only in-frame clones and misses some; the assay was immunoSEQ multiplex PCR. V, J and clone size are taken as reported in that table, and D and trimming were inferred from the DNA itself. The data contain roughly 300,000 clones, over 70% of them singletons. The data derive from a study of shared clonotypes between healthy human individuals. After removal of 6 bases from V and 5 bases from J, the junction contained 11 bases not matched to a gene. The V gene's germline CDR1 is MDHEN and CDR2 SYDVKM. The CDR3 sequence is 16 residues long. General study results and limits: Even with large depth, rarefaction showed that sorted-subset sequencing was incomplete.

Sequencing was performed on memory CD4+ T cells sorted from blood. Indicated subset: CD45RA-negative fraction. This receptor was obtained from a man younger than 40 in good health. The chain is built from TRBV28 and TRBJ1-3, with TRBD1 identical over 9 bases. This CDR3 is CASSEAAGQGRNTIYF. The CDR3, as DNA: TGTGCCAGCAGCGAAGCGGCGGGACAGGGTAGAAACACCATATATTTT.